Included here is one T cell receptor (beta chain) sequence, with context. This CDR3 is 16 amino acids long. Between the trimmed V and J ends, which lost 5 bases and 2 bases, there was a span of 16 bases. Germline lookup yields CDR1 LNHDA and CDR2 SQIVND (reference sequence). This entry belongs to a study of shared clonotypes between healthy human individuals. Sequenced by immunoSEQ multiplex PCR; TCRdb stores in-frame clones only, minus some. This sample has hundreds of thousands of clones, with roughly 70% found just once. This clonotype was sampled from a woman in her twenties or thirties in good health. The gene calls are TRBV19 and TRBJ2-1; maybe TRBD2 (7 bases). Sequencing was done on a sample of memory CD4+ T cells sorted from blood. The subset: CD45RA-negative fraction. The CDR3 sequence: CASSLGGEAPYNEQFF. DNA for the CDR3: TGTGCCAGTAGTCTAGGGGGGGAGGCCCCCTACAATGAGCAGTTCTTC. Supplemented by reference TRBV19 and TRBJ2-1, the full variable domain reads DGGITQSPKYLFRKEGQNVTLSCEQNLNHDAMYWYRQDPGQGLRLIYYSQIVNDFQKGDIAEGYSVSREKKESFPLTVTSAQKNPTAFYLCASSLGGEAPYNEQFFGPGTRLTVL.